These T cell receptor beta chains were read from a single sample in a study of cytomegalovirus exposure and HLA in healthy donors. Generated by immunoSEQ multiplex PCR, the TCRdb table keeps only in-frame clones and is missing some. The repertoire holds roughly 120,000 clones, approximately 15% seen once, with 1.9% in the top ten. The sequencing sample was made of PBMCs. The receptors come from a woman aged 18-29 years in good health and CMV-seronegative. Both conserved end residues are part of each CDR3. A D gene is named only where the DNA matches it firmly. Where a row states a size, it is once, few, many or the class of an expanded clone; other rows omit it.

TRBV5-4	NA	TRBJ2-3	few	TGTGCCAGCAGCTTGAGGGGGGATACGCAGTATTTT	CASSLRGDTQYF
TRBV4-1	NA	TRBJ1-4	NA	TGCGCCAGCAGCCAAGATAGCCAGAAGAATGAAAAACTGTTTTTT	CASSQDSQKNEKLFF
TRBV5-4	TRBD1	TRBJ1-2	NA	TGTGCCAGCAGCTTGACAGGGGTGATGAACTATGGCTACACCTTC	CASSLTGVMNYGYTF
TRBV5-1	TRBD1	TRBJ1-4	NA	TGCGCCAGCAGCCTGGGACAGGCCACCGGAAATGAAAAACTGTTTTTT	CASSLGQATGNEKLFF
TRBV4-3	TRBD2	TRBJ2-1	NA	TGCGCCAGCAGCCATCTAGCGGGGGGGCGGGATGAGCAGTTCTTC	CASSHLAGGRDEQFF
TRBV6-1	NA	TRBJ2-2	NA	TGTGCCAGCAGGATTGGCGGGACGAACACCGGGGAGCTGTTTTTT	CASRIGGTNTGELFF
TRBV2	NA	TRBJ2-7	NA	TGTGCCAGCAGTGAAACGGCCAGGGGATACGAGCAGTACTTC	CASSETARGYEQYF
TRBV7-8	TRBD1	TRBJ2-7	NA	TGTGCCAGCAGCTCCGGGACAGGGCAGTACGAGCAGTACTTC	CASSSGTGQYEQYF
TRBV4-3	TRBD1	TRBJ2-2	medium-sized	TGCGCCAGCAGCCACGGGGACAGGGAGTCCGGGGAGCTGTTTTTT	CASSHGDRESGELFF
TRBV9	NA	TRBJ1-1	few	TGTGCCAGCGGGGGGGCCTTGAACACTGAAGCTTTCTTT	CASGGALNTEAFF
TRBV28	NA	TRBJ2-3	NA	TGTGCCAGCAGTTTACGAACTAATACGCAGTATTTT	CASSLRTNTQYF
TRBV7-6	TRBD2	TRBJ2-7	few	TGTGCCAGCAGCTTACTAGCGGGGGGCGAATCCTACGAGCAGTACTTC	CASSLLAGGESYEQYF
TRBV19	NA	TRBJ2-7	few	TGTGCCAGTAGCCCCCCGGGCCGGGGGCAGTACTTC	CASSPPGRGQYF
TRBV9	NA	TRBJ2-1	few	TGTGCCAGCAGCGTAGAGGGAGCTTACTACAATGAGCAGTTCTTC	CASSVEGAYYNEQFF
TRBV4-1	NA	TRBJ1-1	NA	TGCGCCAGCAGCCAAGGACATCTGAACACTGAAGCTTTCTTT	CASSQGHLNTEAFF
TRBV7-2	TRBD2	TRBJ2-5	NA	TGTGCCAGCAGCGTGCTAGCGGGGGCCAACCAAGAGACCCAGTACTTC	CASSVLAGANQETQYF
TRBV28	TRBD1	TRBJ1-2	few	TGTGCCGGGAAAGACAGGGGCTCTGGCTACACCTTC	CAGKDRGSGYTF
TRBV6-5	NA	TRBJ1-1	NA	TGTGCCAGCAGTTACGGTGGACAAAACACTGAAGCTTTCTTT	CASSYGGQNTEAFF
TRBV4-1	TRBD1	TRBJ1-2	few	TGCGCCAGCAGCCAAGAGTTAGGGACAGGAGACTATGGCTACACCTTC	CASSQELGTGDYGYTF
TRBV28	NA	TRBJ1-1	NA	TGTGCCACCATGGTGGCCGTGAACACTGAAGCTTTCTTT	CATMVAVNTEAFF
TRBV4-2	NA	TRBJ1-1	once	TGTGCCAGCAGCCAAGAATCACAGGGAAACACTGAAGCTTTCTTT	CASSQESQGNTEAFF
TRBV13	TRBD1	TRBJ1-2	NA	TGTGCCAGCAGCCCCCGACAGGGGGCTAACTATGGCTACACCTTC	CASSPRQGANYGYTF
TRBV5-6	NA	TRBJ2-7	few	TGTGCCAGCAGCTTGGGGGGGCCGGGAGAGCAGTACTTC	CASSLGGPGEQYF
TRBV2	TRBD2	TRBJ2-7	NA	TGTGCCAGCAGGGCTGGGGCTAGCGGGAGCTACGAGCAGTACTTC	CASRAGASGSYEQYF
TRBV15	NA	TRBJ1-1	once	TGTGCCACCAGCAGAGGGGGGGGCGAAGTTGAAGCTTTCTTT	CATSRGGGEVEAFF
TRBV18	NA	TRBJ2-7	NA	TGTGCCAGCTCACCACGCAGCGATCACTACGAGCAGTACTTC	CASSPRSDHYEQYF
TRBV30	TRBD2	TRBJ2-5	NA	TGTGCCTGGAGTTTCCTAGGGCGGGGGACCCGGGAGACCCAGTACTTC	CAWSFLGRGTRETQYF
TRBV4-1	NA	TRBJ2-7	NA	TGCGCCAGCAGCCGAGCCGCCGGACAGCCAGCCTACGAGCAGTACTTC	CASSRAAGQPAYEQYF